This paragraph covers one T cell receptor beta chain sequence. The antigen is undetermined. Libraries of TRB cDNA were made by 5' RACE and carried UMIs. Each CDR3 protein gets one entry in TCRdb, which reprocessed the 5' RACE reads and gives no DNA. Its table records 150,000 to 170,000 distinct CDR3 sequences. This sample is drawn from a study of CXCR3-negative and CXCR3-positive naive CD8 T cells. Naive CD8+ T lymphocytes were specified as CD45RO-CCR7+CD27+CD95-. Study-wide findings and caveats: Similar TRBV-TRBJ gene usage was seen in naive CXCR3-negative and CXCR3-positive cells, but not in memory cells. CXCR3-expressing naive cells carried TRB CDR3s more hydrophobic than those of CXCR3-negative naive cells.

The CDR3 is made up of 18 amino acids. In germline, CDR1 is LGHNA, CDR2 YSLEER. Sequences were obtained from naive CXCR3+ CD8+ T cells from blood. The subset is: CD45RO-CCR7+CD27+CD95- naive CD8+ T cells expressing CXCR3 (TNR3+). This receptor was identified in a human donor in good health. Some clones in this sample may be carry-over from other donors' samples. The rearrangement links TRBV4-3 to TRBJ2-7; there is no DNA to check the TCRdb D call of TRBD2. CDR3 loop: CASSQDLPGVAGAYEQYF.